These 4 T cell receptor beta chains originate from one sample sequenced in a study of T cell responses to AZD1222 COVID-19 vaccine listed by TCRdb under 2021. Libraries came from the immunoSEQ multiplex PCR assay. The immuneACCESS repertoire file appears here via TCRdb, limited to in-frame rearrangements. These files lack a portion of the clones; in checked studies, under half of the deficit traces to unresolved V genes, and the cause of the others is not known. Present in this sample are around 92,000 clones, 86% of which were seen just once. The biggest ten clones account for about 10% of the sample. What this sample's time point label stands for: baseline before first vaccination. The source was peripheral blood, collected on day 0 of AZD1222 vaccination. The receptor source for this set is an adult in good health.

Details on this clone: One end of the junction fails to match germline, which may point to a read error. The CDR3 DNA sequence: TGTGCCAGCGAAGAGAGGGTAAATGTAAAACTGTTTTTT. It codes for CASEERVNVKLFF. This chain connects TRBV6-5 to TRBJ1-4; D not resolved. The V gene's germline CDR1 is MNHEY and CDR2 SVGAGI. The CDR3 runs to 13 residues.

The V gene is TRBV5-1, the J gene TRBJ2-2; weak D call: TRBD2 (6 bases). The CDR3 has 15 residues. The germline V and J ends were trimmed by 0 bases and 4 bases, with 10 bases remaining between them. Looked up from germline, CDR1 is SGHRS and CDR2 is YFSETQ. This CDR3 is CASSLEEGSTGELFF. The CDR3 DNA sequence: TGCGCCAGCAGCTTGGAGGAGGGGAGCACCGGGGAGCTGTTTTTT.

In its sample, this clone was seen a few times. The J gene is TRBJ1-5, the V gene TRBV20-1; no clear D gene. V was trimmed by 3 bases and J by 1 base, leaving 7 bases between them. The CDR3 runs 13 residues. Germline CDR1 and CDR2: DFQATT and SNEGSKA (reference sequence). CDR3 region: CSASFRSNQPQHF. The CDR3 DNA reads as TGCAGTGCTAGTTTTCGGAGCAATCAGCCCCAGCATTTT.

V is TRBV7-8 and J is TRBJ2-7, with TRBD2 as a possible D gene (6 bases). CDR3 size: 15 residues. The germline gives CDR1 SGHVS, CDR2 FQNEAQ. V lost 5 bases and J lost 1, with 15 bases in between. The CDR3 DNA follows: TGTGCCAGCAGCCCTGGGCGGGGAGGTTCCTACGAGCAGTACTTC. Translation gives CASSPGRGGSYEQYF.